The T cell receptor beta chain described here comes from a study of cytomegalovirus exposure and HLA in healthy donors. V lost 4 bases to trimming and J lost 2 bases; unmatched junction nucleotides: 7. Germline-derived CDR1 and CDR2 are SGHRS and YFSETQ. The CDR3 is 15 residues long. Amplification used 60 Vbeta primers and 13 Jbeta primers. Clones were sequenced by immunoSEQ multiplex PCR, and TCRdb holds only the in-frame ones, with some missing. The sample includes about 120,000 clones, roughly 80% of them seen just once. The origin of this receptor is a woman in her twenties or thirties in good health and CMV-seropositive. Sequencing used PBMCs. The rearrangement joins TRBV5-1 to TRBJ2-5, with 8 bases that match TRBD1. The DNA for the CDR3 is TGCGCCAGCAGCCAAGGGACAGGAATGCAAGAGACCCAGTACTTC. Its protein is CASSQGTGMQETQYF.